The clone carrying this T cell receptor beta chain was picked up a small number of times. TCRdb itself ran the 5' RACE reads through MiXCR, one entry per CDR3 protein. The data contain a few hundred thousand distinct CDR3 sequences, 13% to 15% of them seen just once; the ten biggest clones take up more than 0.4%. CDR1 and CDR2 from the germline V gene are MDHEN and SYDVKM. This CDR3 is 14 amino acids long. V was clipped by 6 bases and J by 1 base, with 12 bases between them. This entry is derived from a study of identical twins. Each donor (without exception) was a healthy Caucasian. These data also featured in a second study, about yellow fever vaccine responses in identical twins.

The source is a woman aged 18-29 years in good health. The chain employs TRBV28 and TRBJ1-1, with D possibly matching TRBD1 (5 bases). The specimen was CD4+ T cells sorted from blood. DNA of the CDR3: TGTGCCAGCAGAAGTCGGGGGAGGAACACTGAAGCTTTCTTT. Residues: CASRSRGRNTEAFF.